This T cell receptor beta chain was captured by sequencing in a study of cytomegalovirus exposure and HLA in healthy donors. The CDR3 runs to 15 residues. Method: immunoSEQ multiplex PCR; TCRdb's copy keeps in-frame clones and lacks some. Found here are fewer than 70,000 clones, 75% to 95% of them singletons; the top ten hold around 2.8%. This rearrangement joins TRBV1 to TRBJ1-4. TRBV1 counts as a pseudogene. This TCR was sampled from a man in his late teens or twenties in good health and CMV-seronegative. Sequencing was done on a sample of PBMCs. CDR3 loop: CTSIGHGETNEKLFF. DNA for the CDR3: TGCACCAGCATCGGCCACGGGGAGACTAATGAAAAACTGTTTTTT.